Listed below are T cell receptor beta chains from one sample, sequenced in a study of control samples from healthy donors and cancer patients. Repertoires were generated with immunoSEQ multiplex PCR, while TCRdb's copy carries only in-frame clones and drops some. The repertoire holds under 130,000 clones, with under 90% as singletons. The sequencing sample was made of blood. Every receptor here comes from a woman between 50 and 59 years old in good health. The CDR3 runs from the conserved cysteine through the conserved F or W. The D gene is left open where the match is weak. Where a row states a size, it is once, few, many or the class of an expanded clone; other rows omit it.

V	J	size	D	DNA	CDR3
TRBV28	TRBJ2-1	NA	TRBD2	TGTGCCAGCAGTCCCCCGGAGCGGGGGGGTTACAATGAGCAGTTCTTC	CASSPPERGGYNEQFF
TRBV5-1	TRBJ1-6	NA	NA	TGCGCCAGCAGCTTGGAGGTTTTAAGCTCCTATAATTCACCCCTCCACTTT	CASSLEVLSSYNSPLHF
TRBV7-9	TRBJ2-3	NA	TRBD1	TGTGCCAGCAGCTCCAATGCCGGGACAGGGGGCCATACAGATACGCAGTATTTT	CASSSNAGTGGHTDTQYF
TRBV7-9	TRBJ1-1	NA	NA	TGTGCCAGCAGCCCCTCAGGGGTAGACACTGAAGCTTTCTTT	CASSPSGVDTEAFF
TRBV29-1	TRBJ2-3	NA	NA	TGCAGCGTAGCCCAAGACCACACAGATACGCAGTATTTT	CSVAQDHTDTQYF
TRBV18	TRBJ1-6	NA	NA	TGTGCCAGCTCACAGAGAAAAAAAGAAAATTCACCCCTCCACTTT	CASSQRKKENSPLHF
TRBV3-1/TRBV3-2	TRBJ1-2	NA	NA	TGTGCCAGCAGCCAAGAGACAGCACTCTATGGCTACACCTTC	CASSQETALYGYTF
TRBV9	TRBJ1-6	once	NA	TGTGCCAGCAGCGAAACGTCCGCGGGGAATTCACCCCTCCACTTT	CASSETSAGNSPLHF
TRBV5-5	TRBJ2-7	many	TRBD2	TGTGCCAGCAGCACTTGGGGAGGGGTCGGGGAGCAGTACTTC	CASSTWGGVGEQYF
TRBV7-2	TRBJ2-7	NA	TRBD2	TGTGCCAGCAGCCCCCCGACTAGCGAGGCCTACGAGCAGTACTTC	CASSPPTSEAYEQYF
TRBV15	TRBJ1-2	NA	TRBD1	TGTGCCACCAGCAGAGAAGGGGGCAGCGGCTATGGCTACACCTTC	CATSREGGSGYGYTF
TRBV12-3/TRBV12-4	TRBJ2-7	NA	NA	TGTGCCAGCCTTCAGGCTGACTCCTACGAGCAGTACTTC	CASLQADSYEQYF
TRBV5-6	TRBJ2-1	NA	NA	TGTGCCAGCAGCTTGCCGGGGGCGCGGTGGAATGAGCAGTTCTTC	CASSLPGARWNEQFF
TRBV19	TRBJ1-6	NA	TRBD1	TGTGCCAGCCGGTGGGGGGACAGGGGTAATTCACCCCTCCACTTT	CASRWGDRGNSPLHF
TRBV6-2/TRBV6-3	TRBJ1-2	once	NA	TGTGCCAGCAGTAGGGCCGGGACGGGTAACGGCTACACCTTC	CASSRAGTGNGYTF